This entry is about one T cell receptor beta chain. The sample belongs to a study of blood T cell repertoires in COVID-19. The wider study: PBMCs, B-cell-depleted T cells, or T cells provided the cDNA or gDNA that made up the material.

Shortly before study entry, within 2 weeks, exposed participants had met a COVID-19 case. Clones were read by immunoSEQ multiplex PCR, and TCRdb kept only the in-frame ones, dropping some. Of 110,000 to 150,000 clones in the sample, 70% to 85% were seen once. Germline lookup yields CDR1 MNHEY and CDR2 SVGAGI. The CDR3 contains 15 residues. After removal of 1 base from V and 3 bases from J, the junction contained 3 bases not matched to a gene. Sequencing was carried out using PBMCs or T cells enriched from blood (not recorded which). J is TRBJ2-5 and V is TRBV6-5; TRBD1 agrees at 9 bases. The source is a woman in her late teens or twenties who had been exposed to COVID-19. DNA for the CDR3: TGTGCCAGCAGTTACTGGACAGGGGCGGAAGAGACCCAGTACTTC. Amino acids: CASSYWTGAEETQYF.